The 4 T cell receptor beta chains below come from one sample, sequenced in a study of CD8 T cells in Susac syndrome. Reverse transcription of about 0.5 to 1 ug RNA used random hexamers. From the immunoSEQ multiplex PCR reads, TCRdb called clonotypes with MiXCR, one entry per CDR3 protein. The data show about 250,000 distinct CDR3 sequences, approximately 92% seen once. Sequencing was done on a sample of CD4+ T cells from PBMCs. The receptors derive from a human donor with multiple sclerosis.

This chain uses TRBV29-1 with TRBJ1-6; no definite D call. V lost 1 base and J 0 bases, leaving 7 bases between the germline ends. In germline, CDR1 is SQVTM, CDR2 ANQGSEA. This CDR3 is 15 amino acids long. In nucleotides, the CDR3 is TGCAGCGTTGAAGCACAGCTCTCCTATAATTCACCCCTCCACTTT. Protein: CSVEAQLSYNSPLHF.

The V gene is TRBV19, the J gene TRBJ2-5, with D hard to call. The V end was cut by 5 bases, the J end by 2 bases, with 6 bases between. The CDR3 is 12 amino acids. Per the germline V gene, CDR1 is LNHDA and CDR2 is SQIVND (reference sequence). The CDR3: CASSWGQETQYF. The DNA of the CDR3 is TGTGCCAGTAGTTGGGGACAAGAGACCCAGTACTTC.

V usage is TRBV5-1 and J usage is TRBJ2-2; D call uncertain. The V end lost 0 bases, the J end lost 7 bases, and 13 bases lay between the germline ends. Germline-derived CDR1 and CDR2 are SGHRS and YFSETQ. This CDR3 has 15 amino acids. This CDR3 is CASSLALGDDGELFF. The CDR3 DNA is TGCGCCAGCAGCTTGGCCCTAGGCGATGACGGGGAGCTGTTTTTT.

The chain combines TRBV29-1 with TRBJ2-3, with unresolved D. The CDR3 covers 10 residues. Looked up from germline, CDR1 is SQVTM and CDR2 is ANQGSEA. Deletions cut 2 bases from V and 7 bases from J, with 4 bases between. The CDR3 DNA is TGCAGCGTTGAAAACCATACGCAGTATTTT. Translation: CSVENHTQYF.